These 17 T cell receptor beta chains share one sample of origin, sequenced in a study of PD-1 blockade in classical Hodgkin lymphoma. Time point meaning: cycle 4 day 1 (C4D1), after less than 7 weeks of nivolumab. Every patient relapsed after autologous stem cell transplantation, and brentuximab vedotin exposure varied. Only in-frame clones appear in the TCRdb table, and some are missing; sequencing was by immunoSEQ multiplex PCR. The sample carries roughly 40,000 clones, roughly 78% recorded once. The source material was peripheral blood mononuclear cells (PBMCs), sampled before the fourth cycle of nivolumab. These receptors were obtained from a human donor with classical Hodgkin lymphoma.

The rearrangement joins TRBV6-7 to TRBJ1-6; tentatively, D is TRBD1 (5 bases). TRBV6-7 is noted as an ORF with a role that remains uncertain. Trimming left V 0 bases short and J 7 bases short, with 16 bases between. CDR3 length: 17 residues. CDR3 DNA: TGTGCCAGCAGTTACTCGACAGCGGCAGGGAACAATTCACCCCTCCACTTT. Encoded protein: CASSYSTAAGNNSPLHF.

The rearrangement links TRBV5-1 to TRBJ2-7; tentatively, D is TRBD2 (5 bases). The germline V gene has CDR1 SGHRS and CDR2 YFSETQ. V was clipped by 0 bases and J by 3 bases, with 13 bases between them. The CDR3 contains 15 residues. CDR3 loop: CASSLGGVSFYEQYF. The CDR3 region has the DNA TGCGCCAGCAGCTTGGGGGGAGTGAGCTTCTACGAGCAGTACTTC.

The J gene is TRBJ1-5, the V gene TRBV7-2, with D uncertain. Germline values: CDR1 SGHTA, CDR2 FQGNSA. The CDR3 runs to 15 residues. Deletions cut 5 bases from V and 7 bases from J, with 18 bases between. The CDR3 bases are TGTGCCAGCAGCCCGAACGTCCCAGGAGACCAGCCCCAGCATTTT. This gives the protein CASSPNVPGDQPQHF. The whole variable domain, remainder taken from reference TRBV7-2 and TRBJ1-5, is GAGVSQSPSNKVTEKGKDVELRCDPISGHTALYWYRQSLGQGLEFLIYFQGNSAPDKSGLPSDRFSAERTGGSVSTLTIQRTQQEDSAVYLCASSPNVPGDQPQHFGDGTRLSIL.

The chain links TRBV27 to TRBJ2-2; D is uncertain. The CDR3 extends over 13 amino acids. The germline V and J ends were trimmed by 3 bases and 1 base, with 3 bases remaining between them. In germline, CDR1 is MNHEY, CDR2 SMNVEV (reference sequence). As DNA, the CDR3 is TGTGCCAGCAGTTTTAAGAACACCGGGGAGCTGTTTTTT. Its translation is CASSFKNTGELFF.

The DNA of the CDR3 is TGTGCCAGCAGCTTGCTACAGGGTTCCTACAATGAGCAGTTCTTC. Its translation: CASSLLQGSYNEQFF. V is TRBV5-6 and J is TRBJ2-1; a possible D gene is TRBD1 (6 bases). V was clipped by 1 base and J by 1 base, with 9 bases between them. CDR1 is SGHDT, CDR2 YYEEEE, per germline. This CDR3 has 15 residues.

The chain recombines TRBV5-1 with TRBJ2-5; 9 bases map to TRBD1. The CDR3 is made up of 14 amino acids. Germline V gene sequence: CDR1 SGHRS, CDR2 YFSETQ. The trim removed 4 bases at V and 4 bases at J, leaving 5 bases unmatched. The CDR3 DNA reads as TGCGCCAGCAGCCCCGAACAGGGGGCAGAGACCCAGTACTTC. Protein product: CASSPEQGAETQYF.

The rearrangement uses TRBV5-8 and TRBJ2-2, with D perhaps TRBD1 or TRBD2 (5 bases each). Germline loops: CDR1 SGHTS, CDR2 YDEGEE. CDR3 length: 16 amino acids. V was clipped by 2 bases and J by 0 bases, with 11 bases between them. CDR3 DNA: TGTGCCAGCAGCTTTCTAAGGGGAGCGAACACCGGGGAGCTGTTTTTT. It is translated as CASSFLRGANTGELFF.

The V and J genes are TRBV7-9 and TRBJ2-7, with 7 bases matching TRBD2. CDR1 is SEHNR, CDR2 FQNEAQ, per germline (reference sequence). V was clipped by 5 bases and J by 5 bases; unmatched bases: 6. This CDR3 contains 13 residues. The chain's CDR3 is CASSPVGGDEQYF. CDR3 in DNA: TGTGCCAGCAGCCCAGTGGGAGGGGACGAGCAGTACTTC.

The J gene is TRBJ2-7, the V gene TRBV7-2; 7 bases are shared with TRBD2. Looked up from germline, CDR1 is SGHTA and CDR2 is FQGNSA. This CDR3 is 17 amino acids long. V gave up 5 bases and J gave up 3 bases; unmatched junction bases: 16. CDR3 DNA: TGTGCCAGCAGCCCCGGCGAGGGGAGGGGAGAGCTCTACGAGCAGTACTTC. Its protein is CASSPGEGRGELYEQYF.

This chain links TRBV7-9 with TRBJ1-1; TRBD1 matches at 7 bases. Germline values: CDR1 SEHNR, CDR2 FQNEAQ (reference sequence). The CDR3 is 15 amino acids. The V gene end was trimmed by 5 bases and the J gene end by 4 bases; junction bases not matched to a gene: 10. CDR3 coding DNA: TGTGCCAGCAGCCCCCCGACAGGGAGGGCCACTGAAGCTTTCTTT. Translating it yields CASSPPTGRATEAFF. Filled out from reference TRBV7-9 and TRBJ1-1, the complete variable domain reads DTGVSQNPRHKITKRGQNVTFRCDPISEHNRLYWYRQTLGQGPEFLTYFQNEAQLEKSRLLSDRFSAERPKGSFSTLEIQRTEQGDSAMYLCASSPPTGRATEAFFGQGTRLTVV.

The DNA of the CDR3 is TGCGCCAGCAGCTATGGGGACAGACAGAACACTGAAGCTTTCTTT. As protein: CASSYGDRQNTEAFF. The chain uses TRBV4-3 and TRBJ1-1, with 7 bases matching TRBD1. CDR1 and CDR2 (germline): LGHNA, YSLEER. This CDR3 region has 15 residues. Germline trimming cut 5 bases from V and 1 base from J; bases unmatched to any gene: 7.

The rearrangement links TRBV28 to TRBJ2-7; no clear D. This CDR3 has 12 residues. Germline V lookup: CDR1 MDHEN, CDR2 SYDVKM. V was clipped by 2 bases and J by 5 bases, with 7 bases between them. The CDR3 region is CASSLLGNEQYF. CDR3 nucleotide sequence: TGTGCCAGCAGTTTACTAGGGAACGAGCAGTACTTC.

This clone was observed a handful of times. This rearrangement joins TRBV5-1 to TRBJ1-4, with D hard to call. CDR3 size: 16 residues. V lost 4 bases to trimming and J lost 8 bases, with 21 bases between them. Germline-derived CDR1 and CDR2 are SGHRS and YFSETQ. The CDR3 bases are TGCGCCAGCAGCATAGCACAAACGGGTTTTGGGGAAAAACTGTTTTTT. The encoded protein is CASSIAQTGFGEKLFF.

This chain uses TRBV7-2 with TRBJ1-2; TRBD1 aligns across 8 bases. CDR1 is SGHTA and CDR2 is FQGNSA in the germline V gene. V lost 4 bases, J lost 5 bases, and 6 bases stayed unmatched. This CDR3 contains 14 residues. CDR3 DNA: TGTGCCAGCAGCTCACAGGGGGTAGCGTATGGCTACACCTTC. Protein product: CASSSQGVAYGYTF.

This clone was seen a few times. CDR3 residues: CASSPRLAGEATDTQYF. DNA for the CDR3: TGTGCCAGCAGTCCAAGACTAGCGGGGGAGGCCACAGATACGCAGTATTTT. This rearrangement joins TRBV27 to TRBJ2-3; 12 nucleotides agree with TRBD2. The CDR3 contains 17 residues. V gave up 5 bases and J gave up 2 bases; unmatched junction bases: 8. The germline V gene encodes CDR1 MNHEY and CDR2 SMNVEV (reference sequence).

This clone was seen a handful of times. Different DNA sequences within this sample yield the same CDR3. This sequence joins TRBV28 and TRBJ2-7, with a tentative D call TRBD2 (5 bases). Trimming removed 6 bases at V and 3 bases at J, with 6 bases between. This CDR3 comprises 11 residues. Germline V gives CDR1 MDHEN, CDR2 SYDVKM. Here the CDR3 DNA reads TGTGCCAGCAGGGGGAGCTACGAGCAGTACTTC. Translating gives CASRGSYEQYF.

J is TRBJ2-7 and V is TRBV10-3; tentative D call: TRBD1 (6 bases). The CDR3 spans 12 residues. Trimming left V 8 bases short and J 6 bases short, with 14 bases between. Germline V lookup: CDR1 ENHRY, CDR2 SYGVKD. The DNA of the CDR3 is TGTGCCATCGGGCCCCAGGGGCTCGAGCAGTACTTC. It translates to CAIGPQGLEQYF.